The rows below give T cell receptor beta chains drawn from one sample of a study of radiation and T cells in renal cell carcinoma. Measured with immunoSEQ multiplex PCR; TCRdb has only the in-frame clones, and not every one. This table has 60,000 or so clones, roughly 80% appearing once. The input for sequencing was blood, taken from a patient whose treatment included radiotherapy and nephrectomy. Receptor source: a man between 60 and 70 years old with renal cell carcinoma. CDR3s include the opening cysteine and the closing phenylalanine or tryptophan. D genes are given only for firm matches. Expanded clones get a size class; other rows say once, few or many, or leave the size out.

j_gene	d_gene	v_gene	abundance	CDR3nt	CDR3aa
TRBJ2-5	TRBD2	TRBV28	NA	TGTGCCAGCAGTTTAGAGCGGGGGGCCCCTCAAGAGACCCAGTACTTC	CASSLERGAPQETQYF
TRBJ2-5	NA	TRBV4-1	NA	TGCGCCAGCAGCCTCGGGACCCCCGAGACCCAGTACTTC	CASSLGTPETQYF
TRBJ1-5	TRBD1	TRBV9	NA	TGTGCCAGCAGCCCGACAGGGGGGGCGGATCAGCCCCAGCATTTT	CASSPTGGADQPQHF
TRBJ2-7	NA	TRBV7-9	NA	TGTGCCAGCAGTTACGGGGCTCGGGAGCAGTACTTC	CASSYGAREQYF
TRBJ1-5	NA	TRBV6-6	NA	TGTGCCAGCAGCATTCCGGGGAGCAATCAGCCCCAGCATTTT	CASSIPGSNQPQHF
TRBJ2-1	TRBD1	TRBV6-5	NA	TGTGCCAGCAGTTTACAGGGGGGATACAATGAGCAGTTCTTC	CASSLQGGYNEQFF
TRBJ1-2	NA	TRBV11-2	NA	TGTGCCAGCAGCCAAACGTCAGGGGTTTGGGGCTACACCTTC	CASSQTSGVWGYTF
TRBJ2-5	TRBD2	TRBV11-2	NA	TGTGCCAGCAGCTCCAACTTTGGAAGCGGGAGTGAGACCCAGTACTTC	CASSSNFGSGSETQYF
TRBJ1-1	TRBD1	TRBV10-3	NA	TGTGCCATCAGCGAGGACAGGGGCACTGAAGCTTTCTTT	CAISEDRGTEAFF
TRBJ2-7	NA	TRBV4-1	NA	TGCGCCAGCAGCCAAGCCGACAGACCGAACTACGAGCAGTACTTC	CASSQADRPNYEQYF
TRBJ1-1	NA	TRBV4-2	once	TGTGCCAGCAGCCTAGGGTTGGCGCAGGGCGACACTGAAGCTTTCTTT	CASSLGLAQGDTEAFF
TRBJ1-1	TRBD1	TRBV29-1	NA	TGCAGCGTGAATGACAGGGACGGGTTGAGGACTGAGGCTTTCTTT	CSVNDRDGLRTEAFF
TRBJ1-3	NA	TRBV7-9	few	TGTGCCAGCAGCCCCGGCGGGTTTGGGCGCTCTGGAAACACCATATATTTT	CASSPGGFGRSGNTIYF
TRBJ1-1	NA	TRBV2	NA	TGTGCCAGCAAGAGGGGACCCATGAACACTGAAGCTTTCTTT	CASKRGPMNTEAFF
TRBJ2-7	NA	TRBV7-9	NA	TGTGCCAGCAGCCTCTTGGACAGCTCCTACGAGCAGTACTTC	CASSLLDSSYEQYF
TRBJ1-2	NA	TRBV19	NA	TGTGCCAGTAGTCCAAGGACCAATTCTAACTATGGCTACACCTTC	CASSPRTNSNYGYTF
TRBJ2-3	NA	TRBV30	NA	TGTGCCTGGAGTGCCCGTATGCAGAGCACAGATACGCAGTATTTT	CAWSARMQSTDTQYF
TRBJ2-2	TRBD2	TRBV28	NA	TGTGCCAGCAGTCCCGGGACTAGCGGGAGGTCTGGCGGGGAGCTGTTTTTT	CASSPGTSGRSGGELFF
TRBJ1-4	NA	TRBV5-1	NA	TGCGCCAGCAGCTTGGCCGGGGCAGTTAATGAAAAACTGTTTTTT	CASSLAGAVNEKLFF
TRBJ1-1	TRBD1	TRBV6-5	NA	TGTGCCAGCAGTCTCCGGACAGGGTCGAACACTGAAGCTTTCTTT	CASSLRTGSNTEAFF
TRBJ1-2	TRBD1	TRBV5-6	NA	TGTGCCAGCAGCGACCGGACAGGGACTTTTTATGGCTACACCTTC	CASSDRTGTFYGYTF
TRBJ2-1	TRBD1	TRBV2	NA	TGTGCCAGAACTGGGACAGGGGCCTACAATGAGCAGTTCTTC	CARTGTGAYNEQFF
TRBJ1-1	NA	TRBV7-2	NA	TGTGCCAGCAGCTTTAGCAGGGGAGGGACTGAAGCTTTCTTT	CASSFSRGGTEAFF
TRBJ1-1	TRBD1	TRBV6-6	NA	TGTGCCAGCAGTTCCTCGGACAGGGGAGGGACTGAAGCTTTCTTT	CASSSSDRGGTEAFF
TRBJ2-5	NA	TRBV10-2	NA	TGCGCCAGCAGTGAGTTAGTGGGCTCGGAGACCCAGTACTTC	CASSELVGSETQYF
TRBJ1-2	NA	TRBV2	NA	TGTGCCAGCAGTTCGGGGGGAAACTATGGCTACACCTTC	CASSSGGNYGYTF
TRBJ1-1	NA	TRBV18	NA	TGTGCCAGCTCATCATACATTCTAGGGGAGAGCACTGAAGCTTTCTTT	CASSSYILGESTEAFF
TRBJ1-1	NA	TRBV2	NA	TGTGCCAGCCAAGGGGGGAACACTGAAGCTTTCTTT	CASQGGNTEAFF
TRBJ2-5	TRBD2	TRBV5-6	NA	TGTGCCAGCAGCTTGAGACAGCGGGGTAGTGAGACCCAGTACTTC	CASSLRQRGSETQYF
TRBJ2-5	TRBD2	TRBV5-8	NA	TGTGCCTCTATGAGGGGCGGGGGGGACCAAGAGACCCAGTACTTC	CASMRGGGDQETQYF
TRBJ1-1	NA	TRBV30	NA	TGTGCCTGGAGTACTGGGGCGGATAGCACTGAAGCTTTCTTT	CAWSTGADSTEAFF
TRBJ2-2	TRBD1	TRBV5-4	NA	TGTGCCAGCAGTTGGGACAGGGGGTTTCCCGGGGAGCTGTTTTTT	CASSWDRGFPGELFF
TRBJ2-5	NA	TRBV19	NA	TGTGCCACGAAGGCCCGAAACCAAGAGACCCAGTACTTC	CATKARNQETQYF
TRBJ2-7	NA	TRBV2	once	TGTGCCAGCAGTGGGCTGTGGCAGACAGCGATGGACGAGCAGTACTTC	CASSGLWQTAMDEQYF
TRBJ2-5	TRBD1	TRBV18	NA	TGTGCCAGCTCACCGCTAGGGGGCCCCCAAGAGACCCAGTACTTC	CASSPLGGPQETQYF
TRBJ2-5	TRBD2	TRBV19	NA	TGTGCCAGTAGCGGGACTAGCGGGAGATTCCGAGAGACCCAGTACTTC	CASSGTSGRFRETQYF
TRBJ2-1	TRBD2	TRBV10-3	NA	TGTGCCATCAGTGAGTCATATGGGGGGGGCTACAATGAGCAGTTCTTC	CAISESYGGGYNEQFF
TRBJ1-1	NA	TRBV12-5	few	TGTGCTAGTCGGTGGGGAGAGAACACTGAAGCTTTCTTT	CASRWGENTEAFF
TRBJ1-5	TRBD1	TRBV30	NA	TGTGCCTGGAGTATAGGGACAGTAAATCAGCCCCAGCATTTT	CAWSIGTVNQPQHF